The 11 T cell receptor beta chains listed next were all sequenced from one sample in a study of T cells after yellow fever vaccination (dated by TCRdb to the late 2010s). This specimen's treatment or condition label, per the study, means: live attenuated yellow fever vaccine strain. The library was obtained by 5' RACE. The sample was run on an Illumina HiSeq 2500. The raw public reads went through TCRdb reprocessing: fastp at Q25, MiXCR clone calling, in-frame beta chains kept. Each record represents a unique CDR3 protein, reported with the most common genes and DNA among its rows. The sample table shows some 560,000 distinct CDR3 sequences, and about a fifth are seen once. Roughly an eighth of the sample lies in the top ten. Sequenced material: PBMCs, taken 15 days after the yellow fever booster vaccination. Every receptor here comes from a man in his thirties or forties who received the YFV17D yellow fever vaccine.

The table lists this clonotype with a few counts. The chain recombines TRBV7-2 with TRBJ1-5; D might be TRBD1 (5 bases). The V gene lost 3 bases and the J gene lost 6 bases, with 15 bases spanning the gap. The CDR3 sequence is 15 residues long. Germline V gene lookup returns CDR1 SGHTA and CDR2 FQGNSA. CDR3 loop: CASSLDGQDRQPQHF. CDR3 sequence (DNA): TGTGCCAGCAGCTTGGACGGACAAGACCGTCAGCCCCAGCATTTT. The variable domain in full, completed from reference TRBV7-2 and TRBJ1-5, reads GAGVSQSPSNKVTEKGKDVELRCDPISGHTALYWYRQSLGQGLEFLIYFQGNSAPDKSGLPSDRFSAERTGGSVSTLTIQRTQQEDSAVYLCASSLDGQDRQPQHFGDGTRLSIL.

This clonotype has only a few counts. The V call is TRBV7-9, the J call TRBJ2-3; D tentatively reads TRBD1 or TRBD2 (5 bases each). The CDR3 is made up of 16 amino acids. The ends were cut back, 1 base at V and 0 bases at J, with 11 bases in the middle. CDR1 SEHNR and CDR2 FQNEAQ come from the germline V gene (reference sequence). DNA of the CDR3: TGTGCCAGCAGCTTAGTTTTTGGGACCAGCACAGATACGCAGTATTTT. This translates into CASSLVFGTSTDTQYF.

This chain connects TRBV7-9 to TRBJ2-5; the match to TRBD2 covers 15 bases. V shed 6 bases, J shed 1 base, and the junction held 6 bases outside the gene matches. The CDR3 has 17 residues. Germline V gives CDR1 SEHNR, CDR2 FQNEAQ (reference sequence). This CDR3 is CASSSGTSGRPQETQYF. In DNA form, the CDR3 reads TGTGCCAGCAGTTCCGGGACTAGCGGGAGGCCCCAAGAGACCCAGTACTTC.

This clonotype has only a few counts. This chain connects TRBV12-3 or TRBV12-4 to TRBJ2-7; D is possibly TRBD1 or TRBD2 (5 bases each). The CDR3 has 15 amino acids. V dropped 4 bases and J dropped 4 bases, with 17 bases sitting between them. The CDR3 reads CASSYRDPRVYEQYF. The DNA for the CDR3 is TGTGCCAGCAGTTACCGGGACCCGCGGGTATACGAGCAGTACTTC.

The V and J genes are TRBV7-9 and TRBJ2-5, with 7 bases fitting TRBD1. V lost 5 bases, J lost 2 bases, and 11 bases stayed unmatched. Germline CDR1 and CDR2: SEHNR and FQNEAQ (reference sequence). The CDR3 spans 16 residues. In DNA, the CDR3 is TGTGCCAGCAGCAAACAAACCGGGACAGTACAAGAGACCCAGTACTTC. It translates to CASSKQTGTVQETQYF.

The chain carries TRBV12-3 or TRBV12-4 and TRBJ2-5; D might be TRBD1 or TRBD2, each matching 7 bases. The V and J ends lost 2 bases and 6 bases respectively, with 16 bases between them. The CDR3 runs 15 residues. This chain's CDR3 is CASSLTAGGVQTQYF. For the CDR3, the DNA is TGTGCCAGCAGTTTAACCGCAGGGGGGGTGCAGACCCAGTACTTC.

This clonotype has more than one count but fewer than ten. The chain employs TRBV18 and TRBJ2-7, with 8 bases fitting TRBD1. From germline, CDR1 is KGHSH and CDR2 LQKENI. J lost 4 bases, V lost 5 bases, and 7 bases had no gene match. This CDR3 comprises 14 residues. The DNA of the CDR3 is TGTGCCAGCTCATCGGACAGGGCCTTATACGAGCAGTACTTC. It translates to CASSSDRALYEQYF. Variable domain in full (rest from reference TRBV18 and TRBJ2-7): NAGVMQNPRHLVRRRGQEARLRCSPMKGHSHVYWYRQLPEEGLKFMVYLQKENIIDESGMPKERFSAEFPKEGPSILRIQQVVRGDSAAYFCASSSDRALYEQYFGPGTRLTVT.

This chain connects TRBV10-3 to TRBJ2-7, with TRBD1 as a possible D gene (8 bases). The V gene's germline CDR1 is ENHRY and CDR2 SYGVKD. Trimming took off 6 bases at V and 3 bases at J, with 15 bases between the two ends. This CDR3 has 14 residues. The CDR3 is CAIRSGTGLYEQYF. CDR3 DNA: TGTGCCATCAGAAGCGGGACAGGACTCTACGAGCAGTACTTC.

The chain uses TRBV28 and TRBJ2-1; 12 bases map to TRBD2. V lost 5 bases to trimming and J lost 7 bases; unmatched junction nucleotides: 9. The CDR3 covers 16 residues. The germline CDR1 and CDR2 sequences are MDHEN and SYDVKM. The CDR3 spells CASSQGLAGRRNEQFF. For the CDR3, the DNA is TGTGCCAGCAGTCAAGGACTAGCGGGAAGGCGGAATGAGCAGTTCTTC.

The chain joins TRBV15 to TRBJ2-1, with TRBD1 as a possible D gene (5 bases). Germline V gene data show CDR1 as LNHNV and CDR2 as YYDKDF (reference sequence). The CDR3 has 15 amino acids. The V end lost 0 bases, the J end lost 3 bases, and 9 bases lay between the germline ends. The CDR3 loop reads CATSREPGLYNEQFF. In nucleotides, the CDR3 is TGTGCCACCAGCAGAGAACCAGGGCTCTACAATGAGCAGTTCTTC.

This clonotype showed up just a few times. The J gene is TRBJ1-4, the V gene TRBV5-1, with D unclear. The CDR3 runs to 14 residues. With 5 bases removed from V and 8 bases from J, the gap between germline ends came to 16 bases. Germline V gene sequence: CDR1 SGHRS, CDR2 YFSETQ. The CDR3 protein is CASRTGTTGEKLFF. Here the CDR3 DNA reads TGCGCCAGCAGGACGGGAACCACGGGCGAAAAACTGTTTTTT.